The 5 T cell receptor beta chains presented below share a single source sample, sequenced in a study of preoperative IRX-2 immunotherapy in early breast cancer (dated by TCRdb to between 2018 and 2020). Library construction relied on the immunoSEQ multiplex PCR assay. This immuneACCESS table, as held by TCRdb, lists in-frame sequences with V and J called but not all clones. Of the missing ones, under half trace to an unresolved V gene in checked studies; the others have no known cause. Here the sample has around 88,000 clones; just over 85% occur a single time. The ten largest account for roughly 2% of the sample. The treatment or condition label, read with the paper, signifies: preoperative locoregional IRX-2 cytokine immunotherapy. The sample in question was tumor tissue, obtained after IRX-2 immunotherapy. Receptors originate from a human donor with breast cancer.

V usage is TRBV6-8 and J usage is TRBJ1-5; D gene uncertain. CDR1 is MNHGY and CDR2 is SAAAGT in the germline V gene. CDR3 size: 14 residues. V was cut by 4 bases and J by 6 bases, with 13 bases left in between. In nucleotides, the CDR3 is TGTGCCAGCAGTTCCTACCCGGTAGGTCAGCCCCAGCATTTT. Encoded protein: CASSSYPVGQPQHF.

The J gene is TRBJ1-4, the V gene TRBV16, with 9 bases matching TRBD1. J lost 5 bases, V lost 3 bases, and 4 bases had no gene match. This CDR3 is built from 15 residues. CDR1 is KGHSY and CDR2 is FQNENV in the germline V gene. For the CDR3, the DNA is TGTGCCAGCAGCCATCTACAGGGGGCAAATGAAAAACTGTTTTTT. Translating gives CASSHLQGANEKLFF.

The chain is built from TRBV7-1 and TRBJ2-6; 8 nucleotides align to TRBD1. TRBV7-1 is given ORF status, its function remaining uncertain. Trimming removed 3 bases from V and 0 bases from J; junction bases left unmatched: 10. The CDR3 is made up of 19 amino acids. CDR3 residues: CASSSKGQAIASGANVLTF. CDR3 bases: TGTGCCAGCAGCTCGAAGGGACAGGCAATTGCCTCTGGGGCCAACGTCCTGACTTTC.

The V gene is TRBV19, the J gene TRBJ1-1; no definite D call. The V and J ends lost 8 bases and 4 bases respectively, with 11 bases between them. The germline V gene encodes CDR1 LNHDA and CDR2 SQIVND (reference sequence). This CDR3 is 12 amino acids long. In DNA, the CDR3 is TGTGCCAGTCGCGACCGGTTCACTGAAGCTTTCTTT. It specifies CASRDRFTEAFF. The full variable domain, its missing parts supplied by reference TRBV19 and TRBJ1-1, is DGGITQSPKYLFRKEGQNVTLSCEQNLNHDAMYWYRQDPGQGLRLIYYSQIVNDFQKGDIAEGYSVSREKKESFPLTVTSAQKNPTAFYLCASRDRFTEAFFGQGTRLTVV.

The chain is built from TRBV19 and TRBJ1-1; D is unresolved. CDR3 length: 12 residues. CDR1 LNHDA and CDR2 SQIVND come from the germline V gene (reference sequence). The V end was cut by 7 bases, the J end by 1 base, with 7 bases between. CDR3 in DNA: TGTGCCAGTATAAGGGAGAACACTGAAGCTTTCTTT. Translating gives CASIRENTEAFF.